The 32 T cell receptor beta chains given below trace back to one sample, sequenced in a study of T cell clones after liver transplantation. Sequencing was performed with immunoSEQ multiplex PCR; in TCRdb, only in-frame clones are kept and a portion is missing. The table has tens of thousands of clones, approximately 70% seen once; the top ten hold 2.8%. The specimen was CD4+ T cells from blood, collected at the approximately 16-month timepoint. The origin of the receptors is a human patient who received a liver transplant. Some of these T cells may belong to the graft donor.

This chain connects TRBV7-2 to TRBJ1-2; possible D gene TRBD1, 5 bases. CDR3 length equals 13 residues. Looked up from germline, CDR1 is SGHTA and CDR2 is FQGNSA. The ends were cut back, 5 bases at V and 6 bases at J, with 13 bases in the middle. This CDR3 reads CASSPGPGHGYTF. The CDR3 bases are TGTGCCAGCAGCCCGGGGCCCGGGCATGGCTACACCTTC.

This rearrangement joins TRBV9 to TRBJ2-1; TRBD2 might be the D (6 bases). The CDR3 is 16 residues long. The V end was cut by 0 bases, the J end by 6 bases, with 16 bases between. Germline loops: CDR1 SGDLS, CDR2 YYNGEE. For the CDR3, the DNA is TGTGCCAGCAGCGTAGCGGGCGGGACCCACCTCAATGAGCAGTTCTTC. This encodes CASSVAGGTHLNEQFF.

This sequence joins TRBV28 and TRBJ2-1; 9 bases are shared with TRBD1. Trimming removed 6 bases from V and 14 bases from J; junction bases left unmatched: 8. The CDR3 consists of 12 residues. From germline, CDR1 is MDHEN and CDR2 SYDVKM. Here the CDR3 DNA reads TGTGCCAGCAGCTATACTGACAGGGGGAAGTTCTTC. Translation: CASSYTDRGKFF.

This clone has at least ten counts. This chain connects TRBV27 to TRBJ1-2; weak D call: TRBD1 (6 bases). V lost 7 bases, J lost 1 base, and 22 bases lay in between. Germline values: CDR1 MNHEY, CDR2 SMNVEV (reference sequence). This CDR3 is built from 17 residues. The CDR3 here is CASTKGDFEWLNYGYTF. In DNA form, the CDR3 reads TGTGCCAGCACCAAGGGGGACTTTGAATGGCTTAACTATGGCTACACCTTC.

The genes are TRBV6-1 and TRBJ2-1; TRBD2 might be the D (5 bases). The germline gives CDR1 MNHNS, CDR2 SASEGT. The CDR3 extends over 16 amino acids. Between the trimmed V and J ends, which lost 2 bases and 1 base, there was a span of 12 bases. The CDR3 is CASSEYRELSYNEQFF. The CDR3 coding sequence is TGTGCCAGCAGTGAATATAGGGAGCTGTCCTACAATGAGCAGTTCTTC.

V is TRBV4-1 and J is TRBJ2-2; D unclear. The CDR3 sequence is 16 residues long. The germline gives CDR1 MGHRA, CDR2 YSYEKL. The V and J ends lost 1 base and 6 bases respectively, with 15 bases between them. The CDR3 nucleotides read TGCGCCAGCAGCCAAGGAGAGATTAGAGGCGCCGGGGAGCTGTTTTTT. Encoded protein: CASSQGEIRGAGELFF.

The chain employs TRBV5-8 and TRBJ1-4, with D uncertain. The CDR3 spans 16 residues. Germline V gene data show CDR1 as SGHTS and CDR2 as YDEGEE. V lost 3 bases and J 0 bases, leaving 12 bases between the germline ends. The CDR3 DNA is TGTGCCAGCAGCTCGACCCCAGGCTCAACTAATGAAAAACTGTTTTTT. It codes for CASSSTPGSTNEKLFF. The entire variable domain, with the rest obtained from reference TRBV5-8 and TRBJ1-4, is as follows: EAGVTQSPTHLIKTRGQQATLRCSPISGHTSVYWYQQALGLGLQFLLWYDEGEERNRGNFPPRFSGRQFPNYSSELNVNALELEDSALYLCASSSTPGSTNEKLFFGSGTQLSVL.

The rearrangement joins TRBV12-2 to TRBJ1-1; TRBD1 was called by the table and not checked on the DNA. TRBV12-2 is flagged as a pseudogene. The CDR3 runs to 18 residues. CDR3 in amino acids: CASLVVLGQGRGGTEAFF. The CDR3 DNA reads TGTGCAAGTCTAGTCGTTTTGGGGCAGGGCCGAGGTGGCACTGAAGCTTTCTTT.

This chain links TRBV6-1 with TRBJ1-2, with TRBD1 identical over 7 bases. There are 15 residues in the CDR3. Germline loops: CDR1 MNHNS, CDR2 SASEGT. V was clipped by 5 bases and J by 4 bases; unmatched bases: 10. CDR3 loop: CASSQYGQAGYGYTF. CDR3 sequence (DNA): TGTGCCAGCAGTCAATACGGACAGGCTGGCTATGGCTACACCTTC.

The genes are TRBV25-1 and TRBJ1-4; D is uncertain. Germline V gives CDR1 MGHDK, CDR2 SYGVNS. The CDR3 totals 15 residues. The V and J ends lost 8 bases and 4 bases respectively, with 17 bases between them. The CDR3 DNA sequence: TGTGCCAGCCAGCGTTCTTCGGGGAGTAATGAAAAACTGTTTTTT. Translated: CASQRSSGSNEKLFF. Supplemented by reference TRBV25-1 and TRBJ1-4, the full variable domain reads EADIYQTPRYLVIGTGKKITLECSQTMGHDKMYWYQQDPGMELHLIHYSYGVNSTEKGDLSSESTVSRIRTEHFPLTLESARPSHTSQYLCASQRSSGSNEKLFFGSGTQLSVL.

The genes are TRBV6-1 and TRBJ2-1; D might be TRBD1 (5 bases). CDR3 length: 12 residues. Trimming removed 7 bases from V and 6 bases from J, with 10 bases in between. In germline, CDR1 is MNHNS, CDR2 SASEGT. The CDR3 region is CASKWGVNEQFF. The CDR3 DNA reads as TGTGCCAGCAAGTGGGGCGTCAATGAGCAGTTCTTC.

The genes are TRBV19 and TRBJ2-2; 7 bases align to TRBD1. The V gene end was trimmed by 3 bases and the J gene end by 4 bases; junction bases not matched to a gene: 11. Looked up from germline, CDR1 is LNHDA and CDR2 is SQIVND (reference sequence). The CDR3 is 17 residues long. CDR3 nucleotide sequence: TGTGCCAGTAGTATGCTTCGGGGATACAGGGGCACCGGGGAGCTGTTTTTT. Protein sequence: CASSMLRGYRGTGELFF.

The chain is built from TRBV18 and TRBJ1-1; D is unresolved. Per germline, CDR1 KGHSH and CDR2 LQKENI. The CDR3 runs to 13 residues. V shed 3 bases and J shed 7 bases, with 12 bases lying between them. The CDR3 sequence: CASSPLSTFEAFF. The CDR3 DNA is TGTGCCAGCTCACCGCTGTCCACCTTTGAAGCTTTCTTT.

A few counts support this clone. The chain couples TRBV19 to TRBJ2-3, with a possible D match to TRBD2 (6 bases). V was shortened by 4 bases and J by 6 bases, with 11 bases between the two germline ends. Germline CDR1 LNHDA, CDR2 SQIVND (reference sequence). This CDR3 spans 13 amino acids. The CDR3 DNA reads TGTGCCAGTAGTACGGGGGAGTGGGATACGCAGTATTTT. It yields the protein CASSTGEWDTQYF.

This chain joins TRBV6-1 and TRBJ1-2, with D possibly matching TRBD1 (6 bases). With 2 bases removed from V and 5 bases from J, the gap between germline ends came to 12 bases. The germline V gene encodes CDR1 MNHNS and CDR2 SASEGT. The CDR3 length is 14 residues. The CDR3 region has the DNA TGTGCCAGCAGTGAAACAGGGAAGGGATATGGCTACACCTTC. Its protein is CASSETGKGYGYTF.

The V and J genes are TRBV28 and TRBJ1-4; possibly TRBD1 for D (6 bases). Trimming cost V 3 bases and J 3 bases, with 11 bases left between them. Germline V gene data show CDR1 as MDHEN and CDR2 as SYDVKM. This CDR3 spans 15 amino acids. CDR3 loop: CASSFVGAANEKLFF. In DNA, the CDR3 is TGTGCCAGCAGTTTTGTGGGGGCCGCTAATGAAAAACTGTTTTTT.

The chain combines TRBV7-2 with TRBJ2-3; D remains unclear. Germline loops: CDR1 SGHTA, CDR2 FQGNSA. The CDR3 contains 14 residues. V lost 5 bases to trimming and J lost 0 bases, with 9 bases between them. DNA of the CDR3: TGTGCCAGCAGCCCCGACACAAGCACAGATACGCAGTATTTT. Translated: CASSPDTSTDTQYF.

In its sample, this clone was seen a few times. The rearrangement joins TRBV5-6 to TRBJ1-6; D is undetermined. This CDR3 has 13 amino acids. Germline loops: CDR1 SGHDT, CDR2 YYEEEE. V dropped 0 bases and J dropped 14 bases, with 12 bases sitting between them. The CDR3 bases are TGTGCCAGCAGCTTGGGTTGGGAAGTGACCCTCCACTTT. The encoded protein is CASSLGWEVTLHF.

The V and J genes are TRBV6-6 and TRBJ1-2; D unresolved. With 3 bases removed from V and 0 bases from J, the gap between germline ends came to 5 bases. CDR1 and CDR2 from the germline V gene are MNHNY and SVGAGI (reference sequence). The CDR3 spans 13 residues. The CDR3 sequence is CASSYGANYGYTF. The CDR3 nucleotides read TGTGCCAGCAGTTATGGGGCTAACTATGGCTACACCTTC.

This clone was counted many times. The chain couples TRBV6-6 to TRBJ1-5; no definite D call. The V gene lost 2 bases and the J gene lost 4 bases, with 3 bases spanning the gap. The CDR3 spans 12 residues. Germline V gene data show CDR1 as MNHNY and CDR2 as SVGAGI (reference sequence). CDR3 coding DNA: TGTGCCAGCAGTTACGAAAATCAGCCCCAGCATTTT. Translating it yields CASSYENQPQHF.

The V call is TRBV11-2, the J call TRBJ2-1; 7 bases align to TRBD2. The length of the CDR3 is 16 residues. After removal of 1 base from V and 3 bases from J, the junction contained 6 bases not matched to a gene. Germline-derived CDR1 and CDR2 are SGHAT and FQNNGV. Here the CDR3 reads CASSLGGRADYNEQFF. The CDR3 nucleotides are TGTGCCAGCAGCTTAGGGGGGAGGGCAGACTACAATGAGCAGTTCTTC.

V and J are TRBV5-1 and TRBJ2-5; 11 bases agree with TRBD1. V shed 4 bases and J 4 bases; nucleotides not matched to a gene: 3. From germline, CDR1 is SGHRS and CDR2 YFSETQ. The CDR3 is made up of 14 amino acids. The CDR3 region has the DNA TGCGCCAGCAGCCGGACAGGGGGCGGAGAGACCCAGTACTTC. Amino acid sequence: CASSRTGGGETQYF.

In this sample, this clone turned up a few times. CDR3 DNA sequence: TGTGCCAGTAGTATCCGCGTCCCAGGGACAGGGGGCGTTTGGCCCCAGCATTTT. This encodes CASSIRVPGTGGVWPQHF. The chain links TRBV19 to TRBJ1-5, with 12 bases lining up with TRBD1. Germline assignment: CDR1 LNHDA and CDR2 SQIVND (reference sequence). This CDR3 region has 18 residues. The J segment lost 9 bases and the V segment lost 3 bases, leaving 15 bases of the junction unmatched.

The chain is built from TRBV2 and TRBJ1-6, with 9 bases lining up with TRBD1. This CDR3 is 14 amino acids long. Losses at the gene ends were 7 bases for V and 9 bases for J; bases not matched to a gene: 7. The V gene's germline CDR1 is SNHLY and CDR2 FYNNEI. The CDR3 DNA follows: TGTGCCAGCAACACAGGGGGCGAACTTTCACCCCTCCACTTT. Its protein product is CASNTGGELSPLHF.

The J gene is TRBJ2-5, the V gene TRBV4-1; 9 nucleotides match TRBD1. This CDR3 contains 15 residues. V was clipped by 1 base and J by 5 bases; unmatched bases: 5. CDR1 MGHRA and CDR2 YSYEKL come from the germline V gene. CDR3 residues: CASSQGDREWETQYF. The CDR3, as DNA: TGCGCCAGCAGCCAAGGGGACAGGGAGTGGGAGACCCAGTACTTC.

In this sample, this clone turned up many times. The chain couples TRBV2 to TRBJ2-5; weak D call: TRBD2 (5 bases). The germline V gene has CDR1 SNHLY and CDR2 FYNNEI. The CDR3 spans 14 residues. V was shortened by 3 bases and J by 7 bases, with 15 bases between the two germline ends. The CDR3 protein is CASSEMSEEGTQYF. CDR3 DNA: TGTGCCAGCAGTGAGATGTCGGAGGAAGGGACCCAGTACTTC.

Concerning this clone itself: Other nucleotide sequences from this sample produce the same CDR3. The rearrangement joins TRBV29-1 to TRBJ2-5, with D uncertain. The germline gives CDR1 SQVTM, CDR2 ANQGSEA. The ends were cut back, 6 bases at V and 0 bases at J, with 11 bases in the middle. This CDR3 is 13 amino acids long. The CDR3 DNA reads as TGCAGCGTCGCACAATCGTACCAAGAGACCCAGTACTTC. Its protein product is CSVAQSYQETQYF.

The V and J genes are TRBV19 and TRBJ2-3; a possible D gene is TRBD2 (5 bases). Germline lookup yields CDR1 LNHDA and CDR2 SQIVND (reference sequence). V was cut by 3 bases and J by 3 bases, with 7 bases left in between. This CDR3 is built from 13 residues. The CDR3 spells CASSIGGTDTQYF. The DNA for the CDR3 is TGTGCCAGTAGTATCGGAGGAACAGATACGCAGTATTTT.

The chain combines TRBV11-2 with TRBJ1-1; tentative D call: TRBD1 (5 bases). Germline V CDR1 and CDR2: SGHAT, FQNNGV. V was pared by 1 base and J by 12 bases, with 12 bases between. The CDR3 extends over 12 amino acids. Here the CDR3 DNA reads TGTGCCAGCAGCTTAGCCTCTAGGGGTCCTTTCTTT. It specifies CASSLASRGPFF.

This sequence joins TRBV18 and TRBJ2-3, with D maybe TRBD1 (6 bases). Germline V gene data show CDR1 as KGHSH and CDR2 as LQKENI. CDR3 length: 15 residues. The V end was cut by 5 bases, the J end by 3 bases, with 15 bases between. This CDR3 is CASSSRDKLTDTQYF. CDR3 in DNA: TGTGCCAGCTCAAGCCGGGACAAACTTACAGATACGCAGTATTTT.

The gene calls are TRBV7-2 and TRBJ1-4, with 9 positions matching TRBD1. The CDR3 totals 15 residues. Per germline, CDR1 SGHTA and CDR2 FQGNSA. J gave up 7 bases and V 2 bases, and 5 bases lay outside the gene matches. The CDR3 sequence: CASSLTSGQGEKLFF. The CDR3 nucleotides read TGTGCCAGCAGCTTAACTTCGGGACAGGGTGAAAAACTGTTTTTT.

This rearrangement joins TRBV2 to TRBJ2-5, with 15 bases fitting TRBD2. J lost 5 bases, V lost 5 bases, and 12 bases had no gene match. The V gene's germline CDR1 is SNHLY and CDR2 FYNNEI. The length of the CDR3 is 18 residues. The CDR3: CASSQNGLAGGTAETQYF. CDR3 in DNA: TGTGCCAGCAGTCAAAACGGACTAGCGGGAGGGACAGCGGAGACCCAGTACTTC.